The 17 T cell receptor beta chains below all came from one sample that was sequenced in a study of T cells after yellow fever vaccination. TCRdb fed the 5' RACE reads into MiXCR, producing one record per CDR3 protein. The table lists 110,000 to 150,000 distinct CDR3 sequences, roughly 6.7% of them singletons. This sample comprised CD4+ T cells sorted from PBMCs, obtained 10 days after the yellow fever booster vaccination. The receptors here all came from a young man who received the YFV17D yellow fever vaccine.

Worth noting for this clonotype: At one end the junction does not follow the germline gene, possibly because of a read error. V is TRBV18 and J is TRBJ1-4; D may be TRBD1 (6 bases). Germline-derived CDR1 and CDR2 are KGHSH and LQKENI. The CDR3 length is 13 residues. The CDR3 DNA follows: TGTACCAGCCACGGTCTGGGGGCTGAAAAACTGTTTTTT. Its protein is CTSHGLGAEKLFF.

This clonotype was seen many times. The V call is TRBV7-2, the J call TRBJ1-4; no definite D call. Germline CDR1 and CDR2: SGHTA and FQGNSA. V shed 1 base and J shed 3 bases, with 9 bases lying between them. The CDR3 totals 15 residues. The CDR3 reads CASSLVVGPNEKLFF. CDR3 nucleotide sequence: TGTGCCAGCAGCTTAGTGGTGGGTCCTAATGAAAAACTGTTTTTT. The variable domain in full, with the rest retrieved from reference TRBV7-2 and TRBJ1-4, is GAGVSQSPSNKVTEKGKDVELRCDPISGHTALYWYRQSLGQGLEFLIYFQGNSAPDKSGLPSDRFSAERTGGSVSTLTIQRTQQEDSAVYLCASSLVVGPNEKLFFGSGTQLSVL.

This clonotype was observed at least ten times. The chain links TRBV7-9 to TRBJ1-2, with a weak D call TRBD1 (6 bases). This CDR3 region has 13 residues. Germline CDR1 SEHNR, CDR2 FQNEAQ (reference sequence). The V end lost 0 bases, the J end lost 4 bases, and 6 bases lay between the germline ends. CDR3 bases: TGTGCCAGCAGCTTAGCAGGGGGCTATGGCTACACCTTC. Translated: CASSLAGGYGYTF.

This clonotype has at least ten counts. V usage is TRBV20-1 and J usage is TRBJ2-2; tentative D call: TRBD1 (5 bases). Per the germline V gene, CDR1 is DFQATT and CDR2 is SNEGSKA (reference sequence). The V gene lost 1 base and the J gene lost 1 base, with 7 bases spanning the gap. The CDR3 has 14 residues. Written as DNA, the CDR3 is TGCAGTGCTAGAGTAAGGGGGAACACCGGGGAGCTGTTTTTT. Translation: CSARVRGNTGELFF.

This clonotype was counted a few times. This chain links TRBV7-9 with TRBJ2-1; 14 nucleotides match TRBD2. This CDR3 is built from 17 residues. The J segment lost 0 bases and the V segment lost 3 bases, leaving 1 base of the junction unmatched. Germline lookup yields CDR1 SEHNR and CDR2 FQNEAQ (reference sequence). This chain's CDR3 is CASSFGTSGSSYNEQFF. DNA of the CDR3: TGTGCCAGCAGCTTCGGGACTAGCGGGAGCTCCTACAATGAGCAGTTCTTC.

This clonotype appeared many times. V is TRBV14 and J is TRBJ2-5, with unresolved D. This CDR3 has 13 residues. The V and J ends lost 3 bases and 3 bases respectively, with 8 bases between them. CDR1 is SGHDN and CDR2 is FVKESK in the germline V gene. The CDR3 DNA reads TGTGCCAGCAGCCAGTTGGGAAAAGAGACCCAGTACTTC. It yields the protein CASSQLGKETQYF.

This clonotype was counted many times. The chain recombines TRBV5-1 with TRBJ2-3; the D call may be TRBD1 or TRBD2 (5 bases each). Trimming removed 4 bases at V and 6 bases at J, with 15 bases between. Germline V gives CDR1 SGHRS, CDR2 YFSETQ. This CDR3 is 14 amino acids long. CDR3 residues: CASSIGTISDTQYF. The CDR3 nucleotides are TGCGCCAGCAGCATAGGGACCATTTCGGATACGCAGTATTTT.

There are many counts of this clonotype. The chain uses TRBV20-1 and TRBJ2-1; 11 nucleotides match TRBD2. V gave up 0 bases and J gave up 2 bases; unmatched junction bases: 3. Germline CDR1 reads DFQATT; CDR2 reads SNEGSKA (reference sequence). The CDR3 length is 16 residues. CDR3 sequence: CSARDASGRTYNEQFF. CDR3 nucleotides: TGCAGTGCTAGAGACGCTAGCGGGAGGACCTACAATGAGCAGTTCTTC.

Ten or more counts support this clonotype. The chain is built from TRBV5-1 and TRBJ2-2; D might be TRBD2 (6 bases). The CDR3 totals 15 residues. The germline V gene encodes CDR1 SGHRS and CDR2 YFSETQ. V was clipped by 0 bases and J by 2 bases, with 8 bases between them. In DNA form, the CDR3 reads TGCGCCAGCAGCTTGGCCGGGACTAACACCGGGGAGCTGTTTTTT. This translates into CASSLAGTNTGELFF.

The rearrangement links TRBV12-3 or TRBV12-4 to TRBJ1-5, with a tentative D call TRBD1 (6 bases). The V and J ends lost 4 bases and 11 bases respectively, with 15 bases between them. The CDR3 spans 13 residues. In nucleotides, the CDR3 is TGTGCCAGCAGTTACAGGGAACTCGGGGCCCAGCATTTT. Protein: CASSYRELGAQHF.

About this clonotype: The junction does not match germline at one end; this may be a read error. The chain's CDR3 is CCARGVSGGPRYNEQFF. CDR3 bases: TGCTGTGCTAGAGGGGTTTCGGGAGGGCCCAGATACAATGAGCAGTTCTTC. This rearrangement joins TRBV20-1 to TRBJ2-1, with 8 nucleotides matching TRBD2. Germline CDR1 reads DFQATT; CDR2 reads SNEGSKA (reference sequence). CDR3 length equals 17 residues.

The sample holds many counts of this clonotype. The chain uses TRBV20-1 and TRBJ2-3, with a possible D match to TRBD1 (7 bases). Germline-derived CDR1 and CDR2 are DFQATT and SNEGSKA (reference sequence). The CDR3 sequence is 15 residues long. The V and J ends lost 0 bases and 7 bases respectively, with 17 bases between them. The DNA for the CDR3 is TGCAGTGCTAGAGACTACCAGGAGGGGGCACATACGCAGTATTTT. Its protein is CSARDYQEGAHTQYF.

V usage is TRBV27 and J usage is TRBJ2-6, with unresolved D. CDR1 is MNHEY and CDR2 is SMNVEV in the germline V gene (reference sequence). The CDR3 runs to 14 residues. Trimming took off 6 bases at V and 2 bases at J, with 8 bases between the two ends. CDR3 loop: CASRENAGANVLTF. DNA for the CDR3: TGTGCCAGCAGGGAAAATGCTGGGGCCAACGTCCTGACTTTC.

About this clonotype itself: A much larger clone lies one base from this, so it may be a read error. The CDR3 reads CASSLEGSGRAKAKNSQYF. DNA of the CDR3: TGTGCCAGCAGCTTAGAGGGTAGCGGGAGGGCCAAAGCCAAAAACAGTCAGTACTTC. V is TRBV11-2 and J is TRBJ2-4, with 11 bases that match TRBD2. The CDR3 loop spans 19 amino acids. CDR1 and CDR2 from the germline V gene are SGHAT and FQNNGV.

This clonotype was picked up many times. The rearrangement uses TRBV27 and TRBJ2-2; D tentatively fits TRBD1 or TRBD2 (5 bases each). The length of the CDR3 is 15 residues. With 6 bases removed from V and 5 bases from J, the gap between germline ends came to 16 bases. Germline CDR1 and CDR2: MNHEY and SMNVEV (reference sequence). The CDR3 sequence: CASSPAGWGTGELFF. Here the CDR3 DNA reads TGTGCCAGCAGCCCGGCTGGCTGGGGGACCGGGGAGCTGTTTTTT.

This clonotype has at least ten counts. This chain links TRBV18 with TRBJ2-2; D is unclear. The CDR3 consists of 14 residues. V lost 6 bases, J lost 0 bases, and 8 bases lay in between. The germline V gene has CDR1 KGHSH and CDR2 LQKENI. CDR3 loop: CASSTAANTGELFF. Here the CDR3 DNA reads TGTGCCAGCTCCACCGCCGCGAACACCGGGGAGCTGTTTTTT.

This clonotype has ten or more counts. The rearrangement links TRBV7-2 to TRBJ2-3; 12 bases map to TRBD2. The CDR3 has 17 residues. V lost 4 bases and J lost 4; bases outside the gene matches: 9. The V gene's germline CDR1 is SGHTA and CDR2 FQGNSA. This CDR3 is CASSSTSGGGEADTQYF. In nucleotides, the CDR3 is TGTGCCAGCAGCTCGACTAGCGGGGGAGGCGAAGCAGATACGCAGTATTTT.